This is a list of T cell receptor beta chains from one sample in a study of human T cells and chemical hapten exposure. TCRdb redid the calling of the RACE reads with MiXCR, one entry per CDR3 protein. The sample contains 150,000 to 200,000 distinct CDR3 sequences, approximately 29% of which appear only once. This sample comprised whole blood, obtained in connection with sensitization to the hapten diphenylcyclopropenone (DPC). These receptors all come from a woman in her 30s with alopecia areata. Some clones in this sample may be carry-over from other donors' samples. Each CDR3 is given with its conserved first and last residue. Fields, in order: CDR3 protein, V gene, J gene.

CASSQTTSGRDEQFF	TRBV4-2	TRBJ2-1
CASSEDRGNQPQHF	TRBV2	TRBJ1-5
CASSPGLAGAVEQFF	TRBV7-2	TRBJ2-1
CASTIRRGREDNEQFF	TRBV7-6	TRBJ2-1
CASRVSQNTEAFF	TRBV10-2	TRBJ1-1
CASSLTRGQEIYNEQFF	TRBV7-9	TRBJ2-1
CASSPHLLAGDDTQYF	TRBV6-5	TRBJ2-3
CASSFPHVQGSHEQYF	TRBV28	TRBJ2-7
CASSGGQGRLDTEAFF	TRBV9	TRBJ1-1
CSAARQGQETQYF	TRBV20-1	TRBJ2-5
CATSDPTGGNGYTF	TRBV24-1	TRBJ1-2
CSVVRQAGETQYF	TRBV29-1	TRBJ2-5
CASSPRGPDTQYF	TRBV12-3/TRBV12-4	TRBJ2-3
CASSPDLSNTEAFF	TRBV18	TRBJ1-1
CASSWGLSYGYTF	TRBV6-5	TRBJ1-2
CASKGILPTDTQYF	TRBV2	TRBJ2-3
CATSTLQGRDSPLHF	TRBV15	TRBJ1-6
CSVQAGGGETQYF	TRBV29-1	TRBJ2-5
CSALSGTTDTQYF	TRBV20-1	TRBJ2-3
CASSPSVDREKLFF	TRBV5-1	TRBJ1-4
CATSSGLAGDTDTQYF	TRBV15	TRBJ2-3
CASSLTRAQETQYF	TRBV7-2	TRBJ2-5
CASSPTGATPAHGELFF	TRBV7-3	TRBJ2-2
CATSKMGGNEQFF	TRBV15	TRBJ2-1
CASSEAGTGSETQYF	TRBV6-1	TRBJ2-5
CASSQDRGLQPQHF	TRBV4-1	TRBJ1-5
CASTNPGGWLYGYTF	TRBV21-1	TRBJ1-2